The rows below give T cell receptor beta chains drawn from one sample of a study of T cell repertoires in cytomegalovirus infection. The antigens of these receptors remain unknown. TCRdb re-called the reads with MiXCR, one entry per CDR3 protein. The top ten clones hold approximately 13% of a sample with approximately 390,000 distinct CDR3 sequences, around a third of them seen once. The sample was cultured PBMCs, taken from culture after CMV antigen stimulation. The receptors originated from a human donor in good health (CMV status not recorded). Some clones in this sample may be carry-over from other donors' samples. Each CDR3 is given with its conserved first and last residue. The D gene is left open where the match is weak. Clone size appears in some rows only: once, few, many, or a class for an expanded clone.

J	D	V	size	length	DNA	CDR3
TRBJ1-2	.	TRBV7-2	few	14	TGTGCCAGCAGCTCCCTAGGACGGTTTTATGGCTACACCTTC	CASSSLGRFYGYTF
TRBJ2-5	.	TRBV7-8	many	15	TGTGCCAGCAGCTTAGATCGCGGAGACCAAGAGACCCAGTACTTC	CASSLDRGDQETQYF
TRBJ2-1	TRBD2	TRBV7-2	.	16	TGTGCCAGCAGCTTACATGGCGGGAGCTCCTACAATGAGCAGTTCTTC	CASSLHGGSSYNEQFF
TRBJ2-1	.	TRBV6-1	.	16	TGTGCCAGCAGTGAGGCCGGCACTTCCTCCTACAATGAGCAGTTCTTC	CASSEAGTSSYNEQFF
TRBJ2-7	TRBD1	TRBV7-4	.	11	TGTGCCAGCAGCTTAGAGAGGGGGCTGTACTTC	CASSLERGLYF
TRBJ2-7	TRBD1	TRBV11-3	many	15	TGTGCCAGCAGCTTAGGGACAGGGTTCTCCTACGAGCAGTACTTC	CASSLGTGFSYEQYF
TRBJ1-2	TRBD1	TRBV11-3	.	15	TGTGCCAGCAGCTTAGGAGACAGGGTAAAGGATGGCTACACCTTC	CASSLGDRVKDGYTF
TRBJ2-1	TRBD1	TRBV10-3	.	14	TGTGCCATCAGTGGGGGACAGGGGGCTAGTGAGCAGTTCTTC	CAISGGQGASEQFF
TRBJ2-1	TRBD2	TRBV7-2	.	13	TGTGCCAGCAACCCCAGGCCGGGGGGTGAGCAGTTCTTC	CASNPRPGGEQFF
TRBJ1-6	.	TRBV20-1	.	14	TGCAGTGCATGGGACGGTAAAGCCTATTCACCCCTCCACTTT	CSAWDGKAYSPLHF